These 32 T cell receptor beta chains were all obtained from the same sample, sequenced in a study of breast tumors, draining lymph nodes, adjacent tissues. Breast cancer patients provided tissue from their axillary draining lymph nodes. Each CDR3 protein is one row after TCRdb ran MiXCR on the multiplex PCR reads. The sample shows about 120,000 distinct CDR3 sequences, 15% to 20% of them seen only once. Sequenced material: axillary lymph node tissue. The receptors stem from a female donor with breast cancer. Some clones in this sample may be carry-over from other donors' samples.

Details on this clonotype: Since a much larger clone is just one base distant, this may be a read error. The chain recombines TRBV7-3 with TRBJ2-3, with 7 positions matching TRBD1. The CDR3 spans 15 residues. The germline V gene has CDR1 SGHTA and CDR2 FQGTGA. The CDR3 DNA is TGTGCCAGCAGCCCAAGGGGACAGAGCACAGGTACGCAGTATTTT. Protein product: CASSPRGQSTGTQYF.

This clonotype came up many times. J is TRBJ2-2 and V is TRBV9, with D maybe TRBD1 (6 bases). Germline V gene lookup returns CDR1 SGDLS and CDR2 YYNGEE. The CDR3 runs 15 residues. Trimming pared 3 bases from V and 5 bases from J, leaving 14 bases between. The CDR3 DNA reads TGTGCCAGCAGCGCTTACCTTCAGGGGACCGGGGAGCTGTTTTTT. As protein: CASSAYLQGTGELFF.

With regard to this clonotype: A much larger clone lies a single base off, so this may be a read error. This chain connects TRBV6-1 to TRBJ1-4; D is unclear. The germline gives CDR1 MNHNS, CDR2 SASEGT. The CDR3 consists of 14 residues. Trimming pared 2 bases from V and 7 bases from J, leaving 11 bases between. The CDR3 region is CASSERHLSEKLFF. CDR3 bases: TGTGCCAGCAGTGAAAGACACCTTAGTGAAAAACTGTTTTTT.

This clonotype showed up many times. This chain joins TRBV24-1 and TRBJ2-5; D may be TRBD1 (5 bases). CDR1 and CDR2 (germline): KGHDR, SFDVKD. CDR3 size: 17 residues. V was shortened by 5 bases and J by 0 bases, with 18 bases between the two germline ends. The CDR3 DNA sequence: TGTGCCACCAGTGTAGGGTCGGCAGGGCTACACCAAGAGACCCAGTACTTC. Translation: CATSVGSAGLHQETQYF.

This clonotype appeared a few times. The CDR3 DNA follows: TGTGCCAGCTCCCCTAAGACAGGGATTGTTGAAAAACTGTTTTTT. It codes for CASSPKTGIVEKLFF. The chain combines TRBV18 with TRBJ1-4; TRBD1 matches at 7 bases. In germline, CDR1 is KGHSH, CDR2 LQKENI. The CDR3 length is 15 residues. Losses at the gene ends were 6 bases for V and 7 bases for J; bases not matched to a gene: 11.

This clonotype has only a few counts. The CDR3 bases are TGTACCAGCAGCTTCCGGACTAGCGGGAGGGCCAATGAGCAGTTCTTC. It specifies CTSSFRTSGRANEQFF. The rearrangement links TRBV7-2 to TRBJ2-1; 15 positions agree with TRBD2. Germline V lookup: CDR1 SGHTA, CDR2 FQGNSA. The CDR3 covers 16 residues. J was trimmed by 6 bases and V by 3 bases; bases with no gene match: 3.

This clonotype was detected many times. The chain combines TRBV20-1 with TRBJ1-2; 9 bases match TRBD1. The CDR3 has 13 amino acids. Trimming took 1 base from V and 5 from J; bases not matched to a gene: 2. Per germline, CDR1 DFQATT and CDR2 SNEGSKA (reference sequence). As DNA, the CDR3 is TGCAGTGCTAGAGGACAGGGGGGATATGGCTACACCTTC. Translated, it gives CSARGQGGYGYTF.

This clonotype was observed at least ten times. CDR3 sequence reads: CASSPHTLLAGGRVEQFF. In nucleotides, the CDR3 is TGTGCCAGCAGCCCCCACACATTACTAGCGGGAGGCCGGGTTGAGCAGTTCTTC. V is TRBV7-2 and J is TRBJ2-1; 12 bases agree with TRBD2. The germline gives CDR1 SGHTA, CDR2 FQGNSA. CDR3 length: 18 amino acids. Trimming at V came to 5 bases and at J to 9 bases, leaving 17 bases not matched to a gene. Based on the CDR3 plus reference TRBV7-2 and TRBJ2-1, the full variable domain is GAGVSQSPSNKVTEKGKDVELRCDPISGHTALYWYRQSLGQGLEFLIYFQGNSAPDKSGLPSDRFSAERTGGSVSTLTIQRTQQEDSAVYLCASSPHTLLAGGRVEQFFGPGTRLTVL.

This clonotype was recorded at least ten times. The chain links TRBV5-1 to TRBJ1-3; D is perhaps TRBD1 (6 bases). V was trimmed by 3 bases and J by 4 bases, leaving 17 bases between them. The germline CDR1 and CDR2 sequences are SGHRS and YFSETQ. This CDR3 contains 16 residues. For the CDR3, the DNA is TGCGCCAGCAGCTCGGAGGTGGGGGCAGGAGGAAACACCATATATTTT. Translated: CASSSEVGAGGNTIYF.

This clonotype was seen at least ten times. The chain employs TRBV20-1 and TRBJ2-1, with D tentatively TRBD2 (5 bases). This CDR3 has 12 residues. Germline V gene data show CDR1 as DFQATT and CDR2 as SNEGSKA (reference sequence). Trimming removed 0 bases from V and 12 bases from J, with 12 bases in between. CDR3 sequence (DNA): TGCAGTGCTAGAGATAAGCTAGCCGGGCAGTTCTTC. Translating gives CSARDKLAGQFF.

This clonotype was picked up many times. This CDR3 reads CASSPQGLAGASAYEQYF. CDR3 nucleotides: TGTGCCAGCAGCCCCCAGGGACTAGCGGGAGCGAGTGCCTACGAGCAGTACTTC. The chain joins TRBV6-5 to TRBJ2-7; TRBD2 aligns across 14 bases. Germline-derived CDR1 and CDR2 are MNHEY and SVGAGI. This CDR3 region has 18 residues. V was pared by 6 bases and J by 2 bases, with 12 bases of the junction left unmatched.

The table lists this clonotype with many counts. The chain joins TRBV5-6 to TRBJ1-6; D ambiguous. The CDR3 sequence is 15 residues long. The germline gives CDR1 SGHDT, CDR2 YYEEEE. The V end was cut by 1 base, the J end by 1 base, with 6 bases between. The DNA of the CDR3 is TGTGCCAGCAGCTTGTCTAGGTCCTATAATTCACCCCTCCACTTT. Translated: CASSLSRSYNSPLHF.

Points on this clonotype: This may stem from a read error, because a much larger clone lies one nucleotide away. The chain employs TRBV18 and TRBJ1-6; perhaps TRBD1 as D (6 bases). Germline CDR1 and CDR2: KGHSH and LQKENI. The CDR3 runs 16 residues. The chain's CDR3 is CASSPRMGAANSLLHF. CDR3 nucleotide sequence: TGTGCCAGCTCACCACGTATGGGGGCGGCTAATTCACTCCTCCACTTT.

The V call is TRBV25-1, the J call TRBJ2-5; TRBD1 might be the D (6 bases). V dropped 4 bases and J dropped 5 bases, with 17 bases sitting between them. Germline V CDR1 and CDR2: MGHDK, SYGVNS. The CDR3 is 15 amino acids. The CDR3: CASSGTATDWETQYF. Here the CDR3 DNA reads TGTGCCAGCAGTGGGACAGCCACAGACTGGGAGACCCAGTACTTC. The full variable domain, in which reference TRBV25-1 and TRBJ2-5 provide the parts outside the CDR3, is EADIYQTPRYLVIGTGKKITLECSQTMGHDKMYWYQQDPGMELHLIHYSYGVNSTEKGDLSSESTVSRIRTEHFPLTLESARPSHTSQYLCASSGTATDWETQYFGPGTRLLVL.

This clonotype was seen at least ten times. This chain connects TRBV11-3 to TRBJ2-1; 8 bases map to TRBD1. In germline, CDR1 is SGHNT, CDR2 YENEEA. This CDR3 comprises 15 residues. The trim removed 5 bases at V and 3 bases at J, leaving 6 bases unmatched. CDR3 coding DNA: TGTGCCAGCAGCCGAGGGACAGGCGACTACAATGAGCAGTTCTTC. Translation: CASSRGTGDYNEQFF.

As regards this clonotype: A much larger clone is a single base away; this may be a read error. The CDR3 loop is CTSSPQSTDTQYF. CDR3 DNA sequence: TGCACCAGCAGCCCGCAGAGCACAGATACGCAGTATTTT. The V and J genes are TRBV5-1 and TRBJ2-3; D gene unclear. The CDR3 runs 13 residues. The germline V gene has CDR1 SGHRS and CDR2 YFSETQ.

This clonotype was observed at least ten times. The chain joins TRBV7-9 to TRBJ2-3, with TRBD1 identical over 9 bases. J gave up 6 bases and V 10 bases, and 11 bases lay outside the gene matches. Germline V gene lookup returns CDR1 SEHNR and CDR2 FQNEAQ (reference sequence). This CDR3 is built from 14 residues. The CDR3 region has the DNA TGTGCCACGTTCGGGACAGGGACTTCCGATACGCAGTATTTT. This codes for CATFGTGTSDTQYF. The whole variable domain, remainder taken from reference TRBV7-9 and TRBJ2-3, is DTGVSQNPRHKITKRGQNVTFRCDPISEHNRLYWYRQTLGQGPEFLTYFQNEAQLEKSRLLSDRFSAERPKGSFSTLEIQRTEQGDSAMYLCATFGTGTSDTQYFGPGTRLTVL.

A remark on this clonotype: A much larger clonotype is one base distant, so this may be a read error. A read error is likely, as this CDR3 ends without the conserved phenylalanine or tryptophan. V and J are TRBV27 and TRBJ2-1, with 7 bases matching TRBD1. CDR3 length: 15 amino acids. The V gene end was trimmed by 6 bases and the J gene end by 5 bases; junction bases not matched to a gene: 10. Germline V lookup: CDR1 MNHEY, CDR2 SMNVEV (reference sequence). Here the CDR3 DNA reads TGTGCCAGCAGGCTCCACCGGGACAGCAACAATGAGCAGTTCCTC. Protein product: CASRLHRDSNNEQFL.

This clonotype came up many times. For the CDR3, the DNA is TGTGCCACCAGCATTACTAGATCTAGCACAGATACGCAGTATTTT. Its translation is CATSITRSSTDTQYF. V gene TRBV15 combines with J gene TRBJ2-3; a possible D gene is TRBD2 (5 bases). The CDR3 runs 15 residues. The V end was cut by 4 bases, the J end by 0 bases, with 11 bases between. The germline CDR1 and CDR2 sequences are LNHNV and YYDKDF (reference sequence).

This clonotype showed up many times. This rearrangement joins TRBV5-1 to TRBJ2-1; D is possibly TRBD2 (5 bases). The V and J ends lost 2 bases and 7 bases respectively, with 13 bases between them. Germline V gives CDR1 SGHRS, CDR2 YFSETQ. This CDR3 is 14 amino acids long. Here the CDR3 reads CASSFPPTGNEQFF. The CDR3 bases are TGCGCCAGCAGCTTCCCCCCCACGGGGAATGAGCAGTTCTTC. Filled out from reference TRBV5-1 and TRBJ2-1, the complete variable domain reads KAGVTQTPRYLIKTRGQQVTLSCSPISGHRSVSWYQQTPGQGLQFLFEYFSETQRNKGNFPGRFSGRQFSNSRSEMNVSTLELGDSALYLCASSFPPTGNEQFFGPGTRLTVL.

Notes on this clonotype: A clone one base away is much larger, so this may be a read error. V usage is TRBV30 and J usage is TRBJ2-7; D is possibly TRBD1 or TRBD2 (6 bases each). The V gene's germline CDR1 is GTSNPN and CDR2 SVGIG (reference sequence). This CDR3 comprises 14 residues. The CDR3 protein is CAGGGRRSAYEQYF. Here the CDR3 DNA reads TGTGCGGGGGGCGGGCGCAGGAGCGCCTACGAGCAGTACTTC.

This clonotype has at least ten counts. J is TRBJ1-5 and V is TRBV6-1; 11 bases are a match to TRBD1. V was pared by 4 bases and J by 8 bases, with 10 bases of the junction left unmatched. The CDR3 loop spans 16 amino acids. CDR1 MNHNS and CDR2 SASEGT come from the germline V gene. The CDR3 spells CASSGPGTGGGEPQHF. DNA of the CDR3: TGTGCCAGCAGTGGTCCCGGGACAGGGGGGGGTGAGCCCCAGCATTTT.

For this clonotype: This may be a read error: a much more frequent sequence differs by one nucleotide. V and J are TRBV3-1 and TRBJ1-4; no clear D. CDR1 is LGHDT and CDR2 is YNNKEL in the germline V gene (reference sequence). There are 14 residues in the CDR3. The CDR3 reads CASSEEATNERLFF. The CDR3 coding sequence is TGTGCCAGCAGCGAAGAAGCAACTAATGAAAGACTGTTTTTT.

This clonotype has ten or more counts. The chain links TRBV6-6 to TRBJ1-6; 9 bases map to TRBD1. Germline CDR1 MNHNY, CDR2 SVGAGI (reference sequence). V lost 7 bases, J lost 7 bases, and 14 bases stayed unmatched. This CDR3 is built from 17 residues. In DNA form, the CDR3 reads TGTGCCAGCACTATTGTGGGGACAGGGTGGATGAATTCACCCCTCCACTTT. It yields the protein CASTIVGTGWMNSPLHF.

Regarding this clonotype: A much bigger clone sits one base away, suggesting this may be a read error. This rearrangement joins TRBV10-3 to TRBJ2-2, with a weak D call TRBD2 (6 bases). CDR3 length: 12 amino acids. The germline V gene encodes CDR1 ENHRY and CDR2 SYGVKD. CDR3 sequence (DNA): TGTGCCATCGGGGGGAGCACCGGGGGGCTGTTTTTT. The encoded protein is CAIGGSTGGLFF.

There are many counts of this clonotype. The CDR3 region has the DNA TGTGCCACCTCCCCTGATGGGGGTCACACCGGGGAGCTGTTTTTT. This encodes CATSPDGGHTGELFF. The chain uses TRBV19 and TRBJ2-2, with D possibly being TRBD1 or TRBD2 (5 bases each). This CDR3 has 15 residues. The germline V gene encodes CDR1 LNHDA and CDR2 SQIVND (reference sequence). Trimming cost V 10 bases and J 3 bases, with 18 bases left between them.

This clonotype was found many times. The chain combines TRBV5-5 with TRBJ2-5; TRBD2 matches 8 bases. CDR3 size: 14 residues. Germline trimming cut 5 bases from V and 5 bases from J; bases unmatched to any gene: 8. Germline V gives CDR1 SGHKS, CDR2 YYEKEE (reference sequence). Written as DNA, the CDR3 is TGTGCCAGCAGAGTTGCGGGGGGTAGCGAGACCCAGTACTTC. This translates into CASRVAGGSETQYF. The whole variable domain, filled in from reference TRBV5-5 and TRBJ2-5, reads DAGVTQSPTHLIKTRGQQVTLRCSPISGHKSVSWYQQVLGQGPQFIFQYYEKEERGRGNFPDRFSARQFPNYSSELNVNALLLGDSALYLCASRVAGGSETQYFGPGTRLLVL.

This clonotype was recorded at least ten times. V and J are TRBV7-9 and TRBJ1-2; TRBD1 matches 7 bases. CDR1 and CDR2 (germline): SEHNR, FQNEAQ (reference sequence). V was pared by 5 bases and J by 2 bases, with 8 bases of the junction left unmatched. This CDR3 has 15 residues. CDR3 nucleotide sequence: TGTGCCAGCAGCCCGCAAGGGACAGCGAACTATGGCTACACCTTC. This translates into CASSPQGTANYGYTF.

There are a few counts of this clonotype. This chain links TRBV25-1 with TRBJ2-7; D uncertain. V was trimmed by 1 base and J by 1 base, leaving 2 bases between them. This CDR3 has 12 amino acids. Looked up from germline, CDR1 is MGHDK and CDR2 is SYGVNS. The CDR3, as DNA: TGTGCCAGCAGTGAATTGTCCTACGAGCAGTACTTC. Protein sequence: CASSELSYEQYF.

This clonotype was picked up many times. The rearrangement uses TRBV7-3 and TRBJ2-1; a possible D gene is TRBD2 (5 bases). The CDR3 has 15 amino acids. Germline lookup yields CDR1 SGHTA and CDR2 FQGTGA. V lost 1 base and J lost 5, with 12 bases in between. The CDR3 spells CASSLMGLADNEQFF. DNA of the CDR3: TGTGCCAGCAGCTTAATGGGCCTAGCAGACAATGAGCAGTTCTTC.

In this sample, this clonotype turned up many times. The chain links TRBV5-1 to TRBJ2-2, with TRBD2 matching 7 bases. The CDR3 loop spans 14 amino acids. Germline V gene data show CDR1 as SGHRS and CDR2 as YFSETQ. V lost 2 bases and J lost 5; bases outside the gene matches: 3. The CDR3 loop is CASSFGAGTGELFF. CDR3 nucleotides: TGCGCCAGCAGCTTTGGAGCGGGAACCGGGGAGCTGTTTTTT. Using reference TRBV5-1 and TRBJ2-2 for the parts outside the CDR3, the full variable domain is KAGVTQTPRYLIKTRGQQVTLSCSPISGHRSVSWYQQTPGQGLQFLFEYFSETQRNKGNFPGRFSGRQFSNSRSEMNVSTLELGDSALYLCASSFGAGTGELFFGEGSRLTVL.

Remarks on this clonotype: A read error is possible here, since a much larger clone lies one base away. The CDR3 end shows no conserved phenylalanine or tryptophan, and so a read error is likely. The CDR3 coding sequence is TGTGCCAGCAGCTTAGATAGGGGCAATCAGCCCCAGCATTCT. This encodes CASSLDRGNQPQHS. The chain uses TRBV11-3 and TRBJ1-5; D is undetermined. Germline CDR1 and CDR2: SGHNT and YENEEA. This CDR3 has 14 residues. V lost 0 bases and J lost 2, with 5 bases in between.